The 3 T cell receptor beta chains below come from one sample, sequenced in a study of human T cells and chemical hapten exposure. Time point defined: patch test 1, 2 weeks after DPC sensitization. The treatment is: therapeutic diphenylcyclopropenone sensitization with weekly scalp DPC. Via MiXCR, TCRdb re-called the RACE reads, giving one row per CDR3 protein. This table holds around 190,000 distinct CDR3 sequences, around 20% found once. The sequencing used whole blood, collected in connection with sensitization to the hapten diphenylcyclopropenone (DPC). Every receptor here comes from a woman aged 50 to 60 with alopecia areata. Some clones in this sample may be carry-over from other donors' samples.

This clonotype was counted only a few times. The CDR3 bases are TGTGCCAGCAGCTTGGGCTCTAGCGGGTCGTTCTACGAGCAGTACTTC. Protein: CASSLGSSGSFYEQYF. This sequence joins TRBV7-6 and TRBJ2-7; 8 bases agree with TRBD2. CDR3 length: 16 amino acids. Germline trimming cut 3 bases from V and 3 bases from J; bases unmatched to any gene: 10. Germline CDR1 SGHVS, CDR2 FNYEAQ.

There are a few counts of this clonotype. The chain combines TRBV20-1 with TRBJ2-1; 9 nucleotides match TRBD1. This CDR3 is built from 12 residues. Trimming cost V 5 bases and J 9 bases; bases outside gene matches: 5. CDR1 DFQATT and CDR2 SNEGSKA come from the germline V gene (reference sequence). CDR3 in DNA: TGCAGTGCTGTTCACAGGGGGCTTGAGCAGTTCTTC. It specifies CSAVHRGLEQFF.

This clonotype was counted ten times or more. The chain uses TRBV20-1 and TRBJ2-2; D is perhaps TRBD2 (6 bases). V lost 1 base and J lost 5, with 11 bases in between. There are 14 residues in the CDR3. Germline V gene lookup returns CDR1 DFQATT and CDR2 SNEGSKA (reference sequence). CDR3 DNA sequence: TGCAGTGCTAGAGGAAGGGCGGGGACCGGGGAGCTGTTTTTT. Its protein is CSARGRAGTGELFF.